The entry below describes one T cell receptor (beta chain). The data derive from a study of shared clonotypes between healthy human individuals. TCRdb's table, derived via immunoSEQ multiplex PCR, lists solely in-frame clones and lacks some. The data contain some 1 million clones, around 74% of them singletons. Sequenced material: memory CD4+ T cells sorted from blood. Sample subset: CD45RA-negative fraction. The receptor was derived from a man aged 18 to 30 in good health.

This CDR3 reads CASSLGTEHYGYTF. CDR3 sequence (DNA): TGTGCCAGCAGCTTAGGGACCGAACACTATGGCTACACCTTC. This chain links TRBV7-9 with TRBJ1-2, with D hard to call. CDR1 SEHNR and CDR2 FQNEAQ come from the germline V gene (reference sequence). This CDR3 comprises 14 residues. The V and J ends lost 1 base and 3 bases respectively, with 9 bases between them.